This TCR beta chain was sequenced during a study of cytomegalovirus exposure and HLA in healthy donors. Study outcomes and limitations: In the 95 to 150 validation repertoires, a later analysis found that first-cohort TCR clusters tended to co-occur.

In the case of this clone: Its target is unknown.

These donors were members of the approximately 120-subject validation cohort, a group separate from the roughly 670-subject first cohort. TCRdb's copy holds only in-frame clones and misses some; the assay was immunoSEQ multiplex PCR. The table shows approximately 160,000 clones, with around 81% occurring only once. The CDR3 has 12 residues. The V end was cut by 0 bases, the J end by 8 bases, with 8 bases between. Germline CDR1 reads SGDLS; CDR2 reads YYNGEE. Specimen: PBMCs. The V gene is TRBV9, the J gene TRBJ1-2; D may be TRBD1 (5 bases). This receptor was identified in a man aged 25-45 years in good health and CMV-seropositive. The CDR3 region is CASSVGQNGYTF. The CDR3 DNA reads as TGTGCCAGCAGCGTAGGACAGAACGGCTACACCTTC.